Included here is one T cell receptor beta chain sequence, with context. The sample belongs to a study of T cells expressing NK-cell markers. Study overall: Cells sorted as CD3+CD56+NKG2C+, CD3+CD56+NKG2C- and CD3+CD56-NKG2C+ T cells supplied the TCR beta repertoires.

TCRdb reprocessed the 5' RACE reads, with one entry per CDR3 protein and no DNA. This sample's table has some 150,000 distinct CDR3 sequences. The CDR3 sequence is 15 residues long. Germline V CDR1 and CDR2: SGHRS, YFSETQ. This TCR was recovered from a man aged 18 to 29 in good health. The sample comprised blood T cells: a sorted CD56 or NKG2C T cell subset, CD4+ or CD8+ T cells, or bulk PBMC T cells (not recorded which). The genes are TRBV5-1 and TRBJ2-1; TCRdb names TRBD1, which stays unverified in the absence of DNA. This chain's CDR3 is CASMEQVGISNEQFF.